Below, 18 T cell receptor beta chains from the same sample are listed, as sequenced in a study of blood T cell repertoires in COVID-19. Sequencing used immunoSEQ multiplex PCR; TCRdb keeps in-frame clones, though not all of them. The sample has roughly 290,000 clones; roughly 89% are singletons. Material for sequencing was peripheral blood. These receptors were taken from a man in his thirties or forties with acute or convalescent COVID-19.

This chain connects TRBV5-4 to TRBJ2-7; D is unresolved. The CDR3 is 12 residues long. CDR1 is SGHNT, CDR2 YYREEE, per germline (reference sequence). Trimming removed 0 bases from V and 7 bases from J, with 8 bases in between. The CDR3 loop reads CASSLGPGEQYF. The DNA of the CDR3 is TGTGCCAGCAGCTTGGGGCCCGGGGAGCAGTACTTC.

CDR3 region: CQQGWESSYNSPLHF. CDR3 bases: TGTCAACAGGGATGGGAGAGCTCCTATAATTCACCCCTCCACTTT. J is TRBJ1-6 and V is TRBV27, with D maybe TRBD1 (6 bases). This CDR3 has 15 residues. In germline, CDR1 is MNHEY, CDR2 SMNVEV (reference sequence).

V gene TRBV7-3 combines with J gene TRBJ2-7; TRBD2 matches 7 bases. Trimming cost V 5 bases and J 2 bases; bases outside gene matches: 9. The CDR3 runs to 15 residues. Germline CDR1 is SGHTA and CDR2 is FQGTGA. CDR3 amino acids: CASSPREGSTYEQYF. CDR3 bases: TGTGCCAGCAGCCCCAGGGAGGGCTCCACCTACGAGCAGTACTTC. The variable domain in full, with the rest retrieved from reference TRBV7-3 and TRBJ2-7, is GAGVSQTPSNKVTEKGKYVELRCDPISGHTALYWYRQSLGQGPEFLIYFQGTGAADDSGLPNDRFFAVRPEGSVSTLKIQRTERGDSAVYLCASSPREGSTYEQYFGPGTRLTVT.

The rearrangement links TRBV29-1 to TRBJ2-7, with TRBD1 identical over 8 bases. V shed 7 bases and J 7 bases; nucleotides not matched to a gene: 6. Looked up from germline, CDR1 is SQVTM and CDR2 is ANQGSEA. The CDR3 length is 11 residues. Written as DNA, the CDR3 is TGCAGCGGGACAGGGCCGGAAGAGCAGTACTTC. Its protein product is CSGTGPEEQYF.

This sequence joins TRBV19 and TRBJ1-6; D perhaps matches TRBD1 (6 bases). Germline CDR1 and CDR2: LNHDA and SQIVND (reference sequence). This CDR3 spans 13 amino acids. Trimming took 11 bases from V and 4 from J, leaving 12 bases between them. The CDR3 is CACGGGYNSPLHF. The CDR3, as DNA: TGTGCCTGTGGGGGCGGATATAATTCACCCCTCCACTTT. The complete variable domain, with remaining parts taken from reference TRBV19 and TRBJ1-6, reads DGGITQSPKYLFRKEGQNVTLSCEQNLNHDAMYWYRQDPGQGLRLIYYSQIVNDFQKGDIAEGYSVSREKKESFPLTVTSAQKNPTAFYLCACGGGYNSPLHFGNGTRLTVT.

The V and J genes are TRBV4-1 and TRBJ1-5; 9 bases line up with TRBD1. The germline CDR1 and CDR2 sequences are MGHRA and YSYEKL. The CDR3 is 15 residues long. V lost 4 bases, J lost 2 bases, and 3 bases stayed unmatched. The CDR3 coding sequence is TGCGCCAGCAGCCCCCGGGACAGGGGCAATCAGCCCCAGCATTTT. This sequence encodes CASSPRDRGNQPQHF.

The chain recombines TRBV18 with TRBJ2-2; 8 nucleotides line up with TRBD1. The CDR3 covers 15 residues. V lost 4 bases to trimming and J lost 1 base; unmatched junction nucleotides: 2. CDR1 KGHSH and CDR2 LQKENI come from the germline V gene. The CDR3, as DNA: TGTGCCAGCTCACTCGGGACAGGGAACACCGGGGAGCTGTTTTTT. Amino acids: CASSLGTGNTGELFF.

This rearrangement joins TRBV7-9 to TRBJ1-6; 7 bases match TRBD1. This CDR3 has 14 amino acids. Germline CDR1 SEHNR, CDR2 FQNEAQ (reference sequence). J lost 7 bases, V lost 4 bases, and 4 bases had no gene match. The CDR3 nucleotides read TGTGCCAGCAGCTCCCAGGGGGGCAATTCACCCCTCCACTTT. Its protein product is CASSSQGGNSPLHF.

CDR3 amino acids: CASMGLANTGELFF. Written as DNA, the CDR3 is TGTGCCAGCATGGGACTAGCGAACACCGGGGAGCTGTTTTTT. The chain uses TRBV2 and TRBJ2-2; 8 nucleotides match TRBD2. The trim removed 7 bases at V and 0 bases at J, leaving 1 base unmatched. Per the germline V gene, CDR1 is SNHLY and CDR2 is FYNNEI. The CDR3 length is 14 residues.

The rearrangement joins TRBV5-8 to TRBJ1-4; D gene uncertain. CDR3 size: 15 residues. Germline loops: CDR1 SGHTS, CDR2 YDEGEE. Trimming took 0 bases from V and 4 from J, leaving 10 bases between them. CDR3 amino acids: CASSLVAQDNEKLFF. The CDR3 DNA follows: TGTGCCAGCAGCTTGGTGGCCCAGGATAATGAAAAACTGTTTTTT.

The chain employs TRBV7-2 and TRBJ1-5; D is uncertain. This CDR3 is 14 amino acids long. V lost 1 base and J 2 bases, leaving 6 bases between the germline ends. Germline CDR1 is SGHTA and CDR2 is FQGNSA. CDR3 DNA sequence: TGTGCCAGCAGCTTAGGTTTAGGCAATCAGCCCCAGCATTTT. Protein sequence: CASSLGLGNQPQHF.

This chain connects TRBV5-4 to TRBJ2-5; 7 bases are a match to TRBD1. CDR1 and CDR2 (germline): SGHNT, YYREEE (reference sequence). V lost 4 bases to trimming and J lost 4 bases; unmatched junction nucleotides: 7. This CDR3 is 14 amino acids long. The CDR3 spells CASSSLGGGETQYF. In nucleotides, the CDR3 is TGTGCCAGCAGCAGCTTAGGGGGCGGAGAGACCCAGTACTTC.

The DNA for the CDR3 is TGTGCCAGCAGCCAACCGGGACAATTTGAGCAGTACTTC. It is translated as CASSQPGQFEQYF. This chain uses TRBV7-9 with TRBJ2-7; possible D gene TRBD1, 6 bases. The CDR3 covers 13 residues. V lost 5 bases and J lost 7, with 15 bases in between. Germline assignment: CDR1 SEHNR and CDR2 FQNEAQ (reference sequence).

The CDR3: CASTIGTSGSRGFF. For the CDR3, the DNA is TGTGCCAGCACCATCGGGACTAGCGGGAGTCGGGGGTTCTTC. The chain is built from TRBV7-9 and TRBJ2-1; 14 nucleotides match TRBD2. With 7 bases clipped from V and 15 bases from J, the junction kept 11 bases outside the gene matches. Germline V gives CDR1 SEHNR, CDR2 FQNEAQ (reference sequence). The CDR3 is made up of 14 amino acids.

This clone was detected only a few times. The chain links TRBV5-1 to TRBJ2-7, with TRBD2 identical over 8 bases. This CDR3 has 16 amino acids. V was clipped by 0 bases and J by 2 bases; unmatched bases: 7. Looked up from germline, CDR1 is SGHRS and CDR2 is YFSETQ. The CDR3 DNA sequence: TGCGCCAGCAGCTTGGCCGTCACGGGAGGGACCTACGAGCAGTACTTC. Its protein is CASSLAVTGGTYEQYF.

This chain links TRBV6-5 with TRBJ1-5; 8 bases fit TRBD1. The CDR3 runs to 15 residues. From germline, CDR1 is MNHEY and CDR2 SVGAGI. Trimming took 8 bases from V and 2 from J; bases not matched to a gene: 8. CDR3 sequence: CASDRGGFGNQPQHF. The CDR3 DNA is TGTGCCAGCGACAGGGGAGGTTTCGGCAATCAGCCCCAGCATTTT.

V usage is TRBV2 and J usage is TRBJ1-4, with TRBD1 matching 7 bases. The V and J ends lost 4 bases and 10 bases, in that order; junction bases with no gene match: 9. Germline CDR1 SNHLY, CDR2 FYNNEI. This CDR3 spans 14 amino acids. CDR3 protein: CASSGNRGRGKLFF. Here the CDR3 DNA reads TGTGCCAGCAGTGGCAACAGGGGTCGGGGAAAACTGTTTTTT.

The chain uses TRBV28 and TRBJ1-5; 9 bases match TRBD1. The CDR3 spans 15 residues. The V segment lost 2 bases and the J segment 4 bases; nucleotides outside the gene matches: 3. Germline V gene data show CDR1 as MDHEN and CDR2 as SYDVKM. CDR3 coding DNA: TGTGCCAGCAGTTTAAAAGGGACAGGGAATCAGCCCCAGCATTTT. Translated, it gives CASSLKGTGNQPQHF.